This TCR beta chain comes out of a study of blood T cell repertoires in COVID-19. CDR1 and CDR2 from the germline V gene are SGHDT and YYEEEE. The CDR3 runs 14 residues. V was shortened by 4 bases and J by 0 bases, with 11 bases between the two germline ends. This clone was picked up one time. Using immunoSEQ multiplex PCR, the repertoire was profiled, and TCRdb retains in-frame clones only, with some absent. Among some 130,000 clones listed, roughly 90% were seen once. The receptor's source is a middle-aged man with active COVID-19. The V gene is TRBV5-6, the J gene TRBJ2-7; a possible D gene is TRBD1 (5 bases). The source material was peripheral blood. The CDR3 protein is CASSINRYSYEQYF. The DNA of the CDR3 is TGTGCCAGCAGCATTAACAGGTACTCCTACGAGCAGTACTTC.